This T cell receptor beta chain was found in a study of somatic mutations in cytotoxic T cells in rheumatoid arthritis. Study context: T-cell populations stained with V beta antibodies were in some cases flow-sorted at nearly 100% purity, including V beta1+ cells that were sequenced for TCRB.

Using positive magnetic bead selection on an AutoMACS, CD4+ and CD8+ cells were isolated, after which their purity was checked by flow cytometry. TCRdb keeps only in-frame clones here, not all; method: immunoSEQ multiplex PCR. The top ten clones hold more than 9% of a sample with roughly 11,000 clones, 70% to 80% of them seen once. Findings and caveats of the study: The CD8+ clonality of rheumatoid arthritis patients increased with age, whereas that of healthy controls did not. Some patients, about an eighth of the roughly 65, had a largest CD8+ clone that exceeded 20% of CD8+ cells.

Turning to this clone: What it binds is not known.

The sequenced material came from CD8+ T cells sorted from blood. This clonotype was obtained from a woman aged 35 to 49 in good health.

CDR3 amino acids: CASSLDVMGGELFF. The CDR3 bases are TGTGCCAGCAGCTTAGATGTCATGGGCGGGGAGCTGTTTTTT. This sequence joins TRBV7-9 and TRBJ2-2; D gene ambiguous. V was clipped by 1 base and J by 7 bases, with 10 bases between them. The CDR3 length is 14 residues. Germline V lookup: CDR1 SEHNR, CDR2 FQNEAQ (reference sequence).